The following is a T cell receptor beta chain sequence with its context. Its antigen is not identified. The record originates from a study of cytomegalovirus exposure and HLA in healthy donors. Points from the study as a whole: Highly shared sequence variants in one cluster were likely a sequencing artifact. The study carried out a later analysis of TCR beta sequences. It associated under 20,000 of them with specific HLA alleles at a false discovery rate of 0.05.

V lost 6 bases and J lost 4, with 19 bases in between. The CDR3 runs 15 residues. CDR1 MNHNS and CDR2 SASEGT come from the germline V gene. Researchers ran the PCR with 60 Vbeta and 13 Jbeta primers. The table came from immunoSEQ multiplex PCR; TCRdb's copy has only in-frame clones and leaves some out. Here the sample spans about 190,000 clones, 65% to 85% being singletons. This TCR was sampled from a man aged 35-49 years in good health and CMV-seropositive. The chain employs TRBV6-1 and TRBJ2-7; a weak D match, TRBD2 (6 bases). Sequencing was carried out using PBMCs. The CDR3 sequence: CASRETLAALYEQYF. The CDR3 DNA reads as TGTGCCAGCAGGGAAACCTTAGCGGCTCTTTACGAGCAGTACTTC.